This T cell receptor (beta chain) was captured by sequencing in a study of shared clonotypes between healthy human individuals. For the study at large: CD4 naive and CD4 memory each took three plates per donor, while CD8 naive took two and CD8 memory one. Findings and caveats of the study: Approximately 5.4% of naive CD4 clonotypes were common to a handful of donors. The study generally estimated greater richness for naive than memory subsets. Sequencing depth was expected to influence donor clonotype sharing.

Terminally differentiated effector memory CD45RA+ cells were left out of the naive CD8 fraction, which was CD45RO-negative and positively selected for CCR7. TCRdb's table, derived via immunoSEQ multiplex PCR, lists solely in-frame clones and lacks some. The table has around 2,000,000 clones, 85% to 95% seen once; the top ten hold more than 0.95%. The CDR3 spans 13 residues. Between the trimmed V and J ends, which lost 2 bases and 5 bases, there was a span of 8 bases. Germline-derived CDR1 and CDR2 are MNHEY and SVGAGI. Concerning this clone: Its target is unknown.

The chain has TRBV6-5 and TRBJ2-3; D is ambiguous. The source of this sequence is a man aged 18-30 years in good health. Sequencing was carried out using naive CD8+ T cells sorted from blood. The CDR3 reads CASSYNYVDTQYF. In DNA form, the CDR3 reads TGTGCCAGCAGTTACAATTATGTAGATACGCAGTATTTT.